This T cell receptor (beta chain) derives from a study of shared clonotypes between healthy human individuals. Looking at the study overall: The study used three CD4 naive, three CD4 memory, two CD8 naive and one CD8 memory plate per donor. General study findings and limits: Measured sharing among donors was expected to vary with sequencing depth. Non-shared clonotypes showed lower generation probabilities than clonotypes common to all four donors.

This clone was observed many times. Its antigen remains unknown. V lost 4 bases to trimming and J lost 10 bases, with 11 bases between them. CDR3 length equals 12 residues. The germline CDR1 and CDR2 sequences are MDHEN and SYDVKM. Only in-frame clones appear in the TCRdb table, and some are missing; sequencing was by immunoSEQ multiplex PCR. The sample records a few million clones, 80% to 95% being singletons. The sequenced sample consisted of naive CD4+ T cells from PBMCs. Subset meaning: CD45RA+ positively selected. The receptor comes from a man aged 18 to 30 in good health. Some clones in this sample may be carry-over from other donors' samples. This chain connects TRBV28 to TRBJ2-1; D call uncertain. CDR3 loop: CASSSWAREQFF. Written as DNA, the CDR3 is TGTGCCAGCAGTTCCTGGGCTAGAGAGCAGTTCTTC. Full variable domain (missing parts from reference TRBV28 and TRBJ2-1): DVKVTQSSRYLVKRTGEKVFLECVQDMDHENMFWYRQDPGLGLRLIYFSYDVKMKEKGDIPEGYSVSREKKERFSLILESASTNQTSMYLCASSSWAREQFFGPGTRLTVL.